These 12 T cell receptor beta chains were all obtained from the same sample, sequenced in a study of T cell clonotyping in hematopoietic cell transplantation. Profiled with immunoSEQ multiplex PCR; TCRdb holds only in-frame clones, not every one. Of approximately 5,000 clones in the sample, roughly four fifths are singletons; the top ten hold just over 20%. The source was peripheral blood mononuclear cells, collected 100 days after allogeneic stem cell transplant. Receptors were obtained from a male patient aged 55 to 69 who had an allogeneic stem cell transplant, so T cells may come from the graft donor. Some clones in this sample may be carry-over from other donors' samples.

Here the CDR3 DNA reads TGTGCCAGCAGCTCAAGACAGGGGGCGGGAGAGACCCAGTACTTC. Its translation: CASSSRQGAGETQYF. The J gene is TRBJ2-5, the V gene TRBV7-2; 10 bases are a match to TRBD1. With V trimmed by 4 bases and J by 4 bases, 6 bases remained unmatched. Germline V gene data show CDR1 as SGHTA and CDR2 as FQGNSA. The CDR3 runs to 15 residues.

This chain uses TRBV9 with TRBJ2-2; D gene uncertain. Trimming took off 0 bases at V and 5 bases at J, with 8 bases between the two ends. The CDR3 contains 14 residues. Germline V CDR1 and CDR2: SGDLS, YYNGEE. CDR3 sequence: CASSVVGLTGELFF. In nucleotides, the CDR3 is TGTGCCAGCAGCGTAGTGGGATTAACCGGGGAGCTGTTTTTT.

This clone was recorded a few times. V and J are TRBV7-9 and TRBJ1-2; D unclear. The length of the CDR3 is 16 residues. V was trimmed by 1 base and J by 0 bases, leaving 12 bases between them. CDR1 and CDR2 from the germline V gene are SEHNR and FQNEAQ (reference sequence). CDR3 DNA sequence: TGTGCCAGCAGCTTAGGGGCGGCAGAAGCTAACTATGGCTACACCTTC. This gives the protein CASSLGAAEANYGYTF.

V gene TRBV29-1 combines with J gene TRBJ2-3, with 9 bases that match TRBD1. The V gene's germline CDR1 is SQVTM and CDR2 ANQGSEA. The CDR3 spans 12 residues. The V gene end was trimmed by 6 bases and the J gene end by 6 bases; junction bases not matched to a gene: 4. In nucleotides, the CDR3 is TGCAGCGTGGGACAGGGAGGCGATACGCAGTATTTT. Translated: CSVGQGGDTQYF.

This clone is judged medium-sized. V and J are TRBV5-6 and TRBJ2-7, with D hard to call. The CDR3 loop spans 13 amino acids. V gave up 0 bases and J gave up 3 bases, with 7 bases separating them. Germline values: CDR1 SGHDT, CDR2 YYEEEE. The CDR3 is CASSLAKRYEQYF. The CDR3 DNA is TGTGCCAGCAGCTTGGCTAAGCGCTACGAGCAGTACTTC.

This chain uses TRBV7-6 with TRBJ1-2; D is undetermined. CDR1 is SGHVS and CDR2 is FNYEAQ in the germline V gene. Trimming took 0 bases from V and 7 from J, leaving 18 bases between them. There are 16 residues in the CDR3. The CDR3 DNA is TGTGCCAGCAGCTTAGCGCCAAACCCCGGTAATCCTGGCTACACCTTC. Translation gives CASSLAPNPGNPGYTF.

The chain has TRBV4-1 and TRBJ2-7; 7 bases fit TRBD1. The CDR3 loop spans 16 amino acids. V lost 4 bases, J lost 2 bases, and 11 bases stayed unmatched. From germline, CDR1 is MGHRA and CDR2 YSYEKL. CDR3 nucleotides: TGCGCCAGCAGCCCCGATAAAAGGACAGGCACCTACGAGCAGTACTTC. Translated: CASSPDKRTGTYEQYF.

The J gene is TRBJ2-7, the V gene TRBV30, with D possibly matching TRBD2 (5 bases). In germline, CDR1 is GTSNPN, CDR2 SVGIG (reference sequence). V was clipped by 2 bases and J by 3 bases, with 11 bases between them. The CDR3 is 13 amino acids. DNA for the CDR3: TGTGCCTGGAGTATTAAACTAGGCTACGAGCAGTACTTC. It codes for CAWSIKLGYEQYF.

The chain employs TRBV19 and TRBJ2-1; D possibly uses TRBD1 or TRBD2 (6 bases each). Germline values: CDR1 LNHDA, CDR2 SQIVND (reference sequence). Trimming removed 7 bases at V and 1 base at J, with 17 bases between. This CDR3 spans 16 amino acids. The CDR3 sequence is CASTTPGARSYNEQFF. The CDR3 DNA reads TGTGCCAGTACCACCCCGGGGGCTCGATCCTACAATGAGCAGTTCTTC. The full variable domain, in which reference TRBV19 and TRBJ2-1 provide the parts outside the CDR3, is DGGITQSPKYLFRKEGQNVTLSCEQNLNHDAMYWYRQDPGQGLRLIYYSQIVNDFQKGDIAEGYSVSREKKESFPLTVTSAQKNPTAFYLCASTTPGARSYNEQFFGPGTRLTVL.

The rearrangement joins TRBV7-2 to TRBJ2-4; 11 bases align to TRBD1. The CDR3 contains 13 residues. Per the germline V gene, CDR1 is SGHTA and CDR2 is FQGNSA. Germline trimming cut 3 bases from V and 9 bases from J; bases unmatched to any gene: 1. The CDR3, as DNA: TGTGCCAGCAGCTTGGGACAGGGGGGCATTCAGTACTTC. Protein sequence: CASSLGQGGIQYF.

The chain combines TRBV2 with TRBJ2-1, with D hard to call. V was trimmed by 8 bases and J by 1 base, leaving 6 bases between them. The CDR3 runs 12 residues. The germline gives CDR1 SNHLY, CDR2 FYNNEI. CDR3 residues: CASGISYNEQFF. The CDR3 DNA follows: TGTGCCAGCGGGATTTCCTACAATGAGCAGTTCTTC.

V and J are TRBV6-4 and TRBJ2-7; D is ambiguous. The germline gives CDR1 MRHNA, CDR2 SNTAGT. The CDR3 spans 16 residues. The V gene lost 5 bases and the J gene lost 0 bases, with 17 bases spanning the gap. The CDR3 nucleotides read TGTGCCAGCAGTTTGAGTAGCCTGACCGACTCCTACGAGCAGTACTTC. It is translated as CASSLSSLTDSYEQYF.